A selection of T cell receptor beta chains follows, all from one sample in a study of post-analysis software for immune sequencing data. Via MiXCR, TCRdb re-called the PCR reads, giving one row per CDR3 protein. This sample has roughly 620,000 distinct CDR3 sequences, with around 47% found just once. The sequenced sample consisted of blood. These receptors were obtained from a girl aged 10 to 17 with multiple sclerosis. CDR3s leave out the opening cysteine and the closing phenylalanine or tryptophan. The order of the fields is J gene, V gene, clone size, CDR3 protein. Expanded clones are given a class, and other clones once, few, many or no size at all.

TRBJ2-7,TRBV10-3,NA,AISPGLAGSYEQY
NA,TRBV4-3,NA,ASSQEGVAGRSYNEQY
NA,TRBV20-1,NA,SVSRGAIYEQY
TRBJ2-5,TRBV7-9,NA,ASSLGQGAKTQY
TRBJ2-2,TRBV5-1,NA,ASSPWTGKDTGELF
TRBJ2-1,TRBV20-1,NA,SVAGAGYNEQF
NA,TRBV5-1,NA,ASSLGWASPSDEQY
TRBJ2-2,TRBV5-6,NA,ASSPEAPGLTKPRGANTGELF
TRBJ2-1,TRBV6-1,once,ASSHSSEQF
TRBJ1-2,TRBV12-3/TRBV12-4,few,ASSTGRRYT
TRBJ2-7,TRBV6-5,few,ASSYSHVSGLWEQY
TRBJ1-1,TRBV19,NA,AAAANTEAF
TRBJ2-1,TRBV19,NA,ATRRASGGNNEQF
TRBJ2-4,TRBV5-1,many,ASSLGGRNIQY
TRBJ2-7,TRBV30,NA,AWRAQTMTYEQY
TRBJ2-6,TRBV28,few,ASSLPWANVLT